These T cell receptor beta chains were read from a single sample in a study of beta chain features in type 1 diabetes. Measured with immunoSEQ multiplex PCR; TCRdb has only the in-frame clones, and not every one. Among hundreds of thousands of clones listed, around an eighth were seen once. Sequenced input: naive CD4+ T cells from blood. The receptor source for this set is a man younger than 45 with type 1 diabetes. CDR3s include the opening cysteine and the closing phenylalanine or tryptophan. A D gene is named only where the DNA matches it firmly. Size values are once, few and many counts, or a class for expanded clones, and some rows have none.

d_call: .
v_call: TRBV28
j_call: TRBJ1-1
clone_size: .
cdr3_nt: TGTGCCAGCAGTACCAACAGGCCCCAACTAAAATTT
cdr3_aa: CASSTNRPQLKF

d_call: .
v_call: TRBV2
j_call: TRBJ1-1
clone_size: .
cdr3_nt: TGTGCCAGCGGGGGGGGATCTAACACTGAAGCTTTCTTT
cdr3_aa: CASGGGSNTEAFF

d_call: .
v_call: TRBV5-6
j_call: TRBJ2-7
clone_size: few
cdr3_nt: TGTGCCAGCAGCTTGGTTAGGGGAGGCGAGCAGTACTTC
cdr3_aa: CASSLVRGGEQYF

d_call: .
v_call: TRBV2
j_call: TRBJ2-1
clone_size: few
cdr3_nt: TGTGCCAGCAGGGGCGGGGCCTCCTACAATGAGCAGTTCTTC
cdr3_aa: CASRGGASYNEQFF

d_call: TRBD1
v_call: TRBV28
j_call: TRBJ1-5
clone_size: few
cdr3_nt: TGTGCCAGCAGATCCACAGGGGAAGGTCAGCCCCAGCATTTT
cdr3_aa: CASRSTGEGQPQHF

d_call: .
v_call: TRBV7-6
j_call: TRBJ2-1
clone_size: few
cdr3_nt: TGTGCCAGCAGCTTCGGTAGCGGTACCTACAATGAGCAGTTCTTC
cdr3_aa: CASSFGSGTYNEQFF

d_call: .
v_call: TRBV27
j_call: TRBJ2-1
clone_size: few
cdr3_nt: TGTGCCAGCAGTGCCGCCGGGGGTGAGCAGTTCTTC
cdr3_aa: CASSAAGGEQFF

d_call: TRBD2
v_call: TRBV28
j_call: TRBJ2-5
clone_size: few
cdr3_nt: TGTGCCAGCATAGCGGGAGGGTCGGGAGAGACCCAGTACTTC
cdr3_aa: CASIAGGSGETQYF

d_call: .
v_call: TRBV28
j_call: TRBJ1-2
clone_size: .
cdr3_nt: TGTGCCAGCAGTATGAACAGCCCGTATGGCTACACCTTC
cdr3_aa: CASSMNSPYGYTF

d_call: TRBD2
v_call: TRBV18
j_call: TRBJ2-2
clone_size: few
cdr3_nt: TGTGCCAGCTCACCGTTACAGCGGGAGAGCACCGGGGAGCTGTTTTTT
cdr3_aa: CASSPLQRESTGELFF

d_call: .
v_call: TRBV9
j_call: TRBJ1-3
clone_size: few
cdr3_nt: TGTGCCAGCAGCGTCCATGTCTCTGGAAACACCATATATTTT
cdr3_aa: CASSVHVSGNTIYF

d_call: .
v_call: TRBV9
j_call: TRBJ1-1
clone_size: .
cdr3_nt: TGTGCCAGCAGCCAAGGTGGGCAGAACACTGAAGCTTTCTTT
cdr3_aa: CASSQGGQNTEAFF

d_call: TRBD1
v_call: TRBV5-4
j_call: TRBJ2-1
clone_size: .
cdr3_nt: TGTGCCAGCAGCTTTGTTCGGGACAGGGGCCACGGGGAGCAGTTCTTC
cdr3_aa: CASSFVRDRGHGEQFF

d_call: .
v_call: TRBV15
j_call: TRBJ1-1
clone_size: .
cdr3_nt: TGTGCCACCAGCAGAGGCGGGGGGAACACTGAAGCTTTCTTT
cdr3_aa: CATSRGGGNTEAFF

d_call: .
v_call: TRBV7-2
j_call: TRBJ2-1
clone_size: .
cdr3_nt: TGTGCCAGCAGCTACACCTCCCGGGGGCAGTTCTTC
cdr3_aa: CASSYTSRGQFF

d_call: TRBD1
v_call: TRBV11-2
j_call: TRBJ2-5
clone_size: .
cdr3_nt: TGTGCCAGCAGCTTAGGGGGGACAGTCCAAGAGACCCAGTACTTC
cdr3_aa: CASSLGGTVQETQYF

d_call: TRBD1
v_call: TRBV30
j_call: TRBJ2-6
clone_size: .
cdr3_nt: TGTGCCTGGAGGGCCACAGGGGACTCTGGGGCCAACGTCCTGACTTTC
cdr3_aa: CAWRATGDSGANVLTF

d_call: TRBD1
v_call: TRBV5-1
j_call: TRBJ1-3
clone_size: few
cdr3_nt: TGCGCCAGCAGCTTACTACAGGGGGCCTCTGGAAACACCATATATTTT
cdr3_aa: CASSLLQGASGNTIYF

d_call: .
v_call: TRBV7-2
j_call: TRBJ2-1
clone_size: few
cdr3_nt: TGTGCCAGCAGCCCGGACTGGGGAGCTTCATTCTTC
cdr3_aa: CASSPDWGASFF

d_call: .
v_call: TRBV18
j_call: TRBJ2-1
clone_size: .
cdr3_nt: TGTGCCAGCTCACCACCCCCAGGGGCGTCGATCAATGAGCAGTTCTTC
cdr3_aa: CASSPPPGASINEQFF

d_call: TRBD2
v_call: TRBV5-4
j_call: TRBJ2-1
clone_size: once
cdr3_nt: TGTGCCAGCAGCTTGAGAACTAGCGGGTTTTGGAATGAGCAGTTCTTC
cdr3_aa: CASSLRTSGFWNEQFF

d_call: TRBD1
v_call: TRBV7-9
j_call: TRBJ1-2
clone_size: .
cdr3_nt: TGTGCCAGCAGCTCGGGACAGAACTATGGCTACACCTTC
cdr3_aa: CASSSGQNYGYTF

d_call: TRBD2
v_call: TRBV20-1
j_call: TRBJ2-1
clone_size: few
cdr3_nt: TGCAGTGCAAGGACTAGGCTTGAGCAGTTCTTC
cdr3_aa: CSARTRLEQFF

d_call: .
v_call: TRBV23-1
j_call: TRBJ2-7
clone_size: few
cdr3_nt: TGCGCCAGCAGTCAGGGGCAGTTACCCTACGAGCAGTACTTC
cdr3_aa: CASSQGQLPYEQYF

d_call: .
v_call: TRBV28
j_call: TRBJ1-1
clone_size: .
cdr3_nt: TGTGCCAGCGCCGCGCAGGGCCGCGGTGAAGCTTTCTTT
cdr3_aa: CASAAQGRGEAFF

d_call: TRBD1
v_call: TRBV5-1
j_call: TRBJ1-1
clone_size: .
cdr3_nt: TGCGCCAGCAGCTTACAGGGGTTCAACACTGAAGCTTTCTTT
cdr3_aa: CASSLQGFNTEAFF

d_call: .
v_call: TRBV19
j_call: TRBJ1-5
clone_size: .
cdr3_nt: TGTGCCAGTAGTACGCCGAGGAGGGTTAGGCCCCAGCATTTT
cdr3_aa: CASSTPRRVRPQHF

d_call: TRBD1
v_call: TRBV7-9
j_call: TRBJ1-1
clone_size: few
cdr3_nt: TGTGCCAGCAGCTTAAAGGGGGCCACTGAAGCTTTCTTT
cdr3_aa: CASSLKGATEAFF

d_call: TRBD1
v_call: TRBV27
j_call: TRBJ1-1
clone_size: few
cdr3_nt: TGTGCCAGCAGGGAGCCGACAGGGATTGAAGCTTTCTTT
cdr3_aa: CASREPTGIEAFF

d_call: .
v_call: TRBV6-5
j_call: TRBJ2-7
clone_size: few
cdr3_nt: TGTGCCAGCAGTCCCCGGAGTGGCAAGCAGTACTTC
cdr3_aa: CASSPRSGKQYF

d_call: TRBD2
v_call: TRBV29-1
j_call: TRBJ2-1
clone_size: few
cdr3_nt: TGCAGCGTCCCCGGGACTAGCGTAGAGATCAATGAGCAGTTCTTC
cdr3_aa: CSVPGTSVEINEQFF

d_call: .
v_call: TRBV30
j_call: TRBJ1-5
clone_size: few
cdr3_nt: TGTGCCTGGAGTCCGGCGGGAGATCAGCCCCAGCATTTT
cdr3_aa: CAWSPAGDQPQHF

d_call: TRBD1
v_call: TRBV7-2
j_call: TRBJ2-7
clone_size: few
cdr3_nt: TGTGCCAGCAGCCTGCAGGGGACAGACTACGAGCAGTACTTC
cdr3_aa: CASSLQGTDYEQYF

d_call: .
v_call: TRBV5-4
j_call: TRBJ2-1
clone_size: few
cdr3_nt: TGTGCCAGCAGCGATGGTACTATGCCTGGAAATGAGCAGTTCTTC
cdr3_aa: CASSDGTMPGNEQFF

d_call: TRBD1
v_call: TRBV5-6
j_call: TRBJ2-3
clone_size: few
cdr3_nt: TGTGCCAGCAGCATAAGGACAGGGAGCACAGATACGCAGTATTTT
cdr3_aa: CASSIRTGSTDTQYF

d_call: TRBD2
v_call: TRBV6-5
j_call: TRBJ2-3
clone_size: few
cdr3_nt: TGTGCCAGCAGTTGGGGCGGGAGGGCCCCAGATACGCAGTATTTT
cdr3_aa: CASSWGGRAPDTQYF

d_call: TRBD2
v_call: TRBV2
j_call: TRBJ2-4
clone_size: .
cdr3_nt: TGTGCCAGCAGGACAGCGGGGAACATTCAGTACTTC
cdr3_aa: CASRTAGNIQYF

d_call: TRBD1
v_call: TRBV4-2
j_call: TRBJ1-2
clone_size: .
cdr3_nt: TGTGCCAGCAGCCCCTCTACAGGGGGGTTAGGCTACACCTTC
cdr3_aa: CASSPSTGGLGYTF

d_call: .
v_call: TRBV7-9
j_call: TRBJ2-7
clone_size: .
cdr3_nt: TGTGCCAGCAGCCAAGGCAGGAACGAGCAGTACTTC
cdr3_aa: CASSQGRNEQYF

d_call: TRBD2
v_call: TRBV7-2
j_call: TRBJ2-7
clone_size: few
cdr3_nt: TGTGCCAGCAGCCTTACCACTAGCGGGAGCCCCAAGGAGCAGTACTTC
cdr3_aa: CASSLTTSGSPKEQYF